This entry lists 28 T cell receptor beta chains sequenced from one sample in a study of blood T cell repertoires in COVID-19. Sequenced by immunoSEQ multiplex PCR; TCRdb stores in-frame clones only, minus some. This table has a few hundred thousand clones, around 87% appearing once. Sequencing was performed on peripheral blood. These receptors were obtained from a young man with active or convalescent COVID-19.

V is TRBV19 and J is TRBJ2-2, with 8 bases matching TRBD1. Germline V lookup: CDR1 LNHDA, CDR2 SQIVND (reference sequence). The junction had 13 bases not matched to a gene; V was cut back by 6 bases and J by 4 bases. CDR3 length: 17 amino acids. CDR3 region: CASSILGQAGLTGELFF. DNA of the CDR3: TGTGCCAGTAGCATCCTGGGACAGGCGGGTCTCACCGGGGAGCTGTTTTTT.

Worth noting for this clone: The same CDR3 also results from other DNA sequences found in this sample. V gene TRBV9 combines with J gene TRBJ1-1; perhaps TRBD1 as D (6 bases). The ends were cut back, 0 bases at V and 0 bases at J, with 9 bases in the middle. This CDR3 has 15 amino acids. CDR1 is SGDLS and CDR2 is YYNGEE in the germline V gene. The CDR3 nucleotides are TGTGCCAGCAGCGTAGGTGACAGGTTGAACACTGAAGCTTTCTTT. This encodes CASSVGDRLNTEAFF.

This clone was counted between two and nine times. This sequence joins TRBV19 and TRBJ1-5, with 7 nucleotides matching TRBD1. CDR3 length: 18 residues. The germline V gene encodes CDR1 LNHDA and CDR2 SQIVND (reference sequence). J lost 2 bases, V lost 8 bases, and 18 bases had no gene match. The CDR3 is CASPKSRGVVICNQPQHF. The CDR3 region has the DNA TGTGCCAGTCCCAAAAGCAGGGGGGTAGTAATTTGCAATCAGCCCCAGCATTTT.

This clone was observed a handful of times. The V and J genes are TRBV11-1 and TRBJ1-1; D unclear. In germline, CDR1 is SGHAT, CDR2 FQDESV (reference sequence). The CDR3 is 13 amino acids. The CDR3 DNA follows: TGTGCGACCCACGCTGAGGTCCACACTGAAGCTTTCTTT. It yields the protein CATHAEVHTEAFF.

The chain couples TRBV27 to TRBJ2-6; D not resolved. V lost 5 bases, J lost 1 base, and 6 bases lay in between. Looked up from germline, CDR1 is MNHEY and CDR2 is SMNVEV (reference sequence). This CDR3 has 14 amino acids. Here the CDR3 reads CASSPTSGANVLTF. The CDR3, as DNA: TGTGCCAGCAGTCCGACTTCTGGGGCCAACGTCCTGACTTTC.

This sequence joins TRBV7-9 and TRBJ2-1, with 14 bases aligning to TRBD2. This CDR3 is 13 amino acids long. V was pared by 5 bases and J by 16 bases, with 7 bases of the junction left unmatched. Germline values: CDR1 SEHNR, CDR2 FQNEAQ (reference sequence). The CDR3 nucleotides read TGTGCCAGCAGCCCAGGGACTAGCGGGAGCGAATTCTTC. Amino acid sequence: CASSPGTSGSEFF.

This chain joins TRBV5-1 and TRBJ1-5; the D gene is possibly TRBD1 (5 bases). The CDR3 length is 15 residues. Deletions cut 2 bases from V and 0 bases from J, with 9 bases between. Germline V gene data show CDR1 as SGHRS and CDR2 as YFSETQ. CDR3 loop: CASSLVGDSNQPQHF. The CDR3, as DNA: TGCGCCAGCAGCTTAGTAGGGGATAGCAATCAGCCCCAGCATTTT.

This clone was seen only once. This rearrangement joins TRBV6-5 to TRBJ2-7; 9 bases map to TRBD2. Germline CDR1 reads MNHEY; CDR2 reads SVGAGI. Trimming took 7 bases from V and 1 from J; bases not matched to a gene: 5. The CDR3 is made up of 14 amino acids. CDR3 sequence (DNA): TGTGCCAGCATGGCGGGGGGGAGGTCCTACGAGCAGTACTTC. It specifies CASMAGGRSYEQYF.

V and J are TRBV19 and TRBJ1-2; D unresolved. The CDR3 is 17 amino acids. Looked up from germline, CDR1 is LNHDA and CDR2 is SQIVND (reference sequence). V was trimmed by 7 bases and J by 8 bases, leaving 29 bases between them. The CDR3: CASMSLSAAKPSHGYTF. Here the CDR3 DNA reads TGTGCCAGTATGTCTCTTTCGGCAGCGAAGCCATCTCACGGCTACACCTTC. The complete variable domain, with remaining parts taken from reference TRBV19 and TRBJ1-2, reads DGGITQSPKYLFRKEGQNVTLSCEQNLNHDAMYWYRQDPGQGLRLIYYSQIVNDFQKGDIAEGYSVSREKKESFPLTVTSAQKNPTAFYLCASMSLSAAKPSHGYTFGSGTRLTVV.

The rearrangement uses TRBV5-1 and TRBJ2-7; weak D call: TRBD2 (6 bases). V was clipped by 4 bases and J by 2 bases, with 16 bases between them. This CDR3 is 15 amino acids long. Germline-derived CDR1 and CDR2 are SGHRS and YFSETQ. DNA of the CDR3: TGCGCCAGCAGCCCATCTAGCGCCCGCACCTACGAGCAGTACTTC. Its translation: CASSPSSARTYEQYF. Variable domain in full (rest from reference TRBV5-1 and TRBJ2-7): KAGVTQTPRYLIKTRGQQVTLSCSPISGHRSVSWYQQTPGQGLQFLFEYFSETQRNKGNFPGRFSGRQFSNSRSEMNVSTLELGDSALYLCASSPSSARTYEQYFGPGTRLTVT.

This clone was seen once. V is TRBV5-1 and J is TRBJ1-2, with D possibly being TRBD1 (5 bases). V was cut by 4 bases and J by 12 bases, with 16 bases left in between. This CDR3 has 12 amino acids. From germline, CDR1 is SGHRS and CDR2 YFSETQ. The CDR3 nucleotides are TGCGCCAGCAGCCAGGGAGGAGGAAGTAACACCTTC. This translates into CASSQGGGSNTF.

This clone has a handful of counts. The rearrangement joins TRBV7-8 to TRBJ1-2, with D possibly TRBD1 on 6 matching bases. V dropped 5 bases and J dropped 6 bases, with 16 bases sitting between them. CDR3 size: 14 residues. Germline V gene data show CDR1 as SGHVS and CDR2 as FQNEAQ. In DNA, the CDR3 is TGTGCCAGCAGCCCACTTCCGCGGGGGCATGGCTACACCTTC. This gives the protein CASSPLPRGHGYTF.

The chain combines TRBV27 with TRBJ2-3; 9 bases are shared with TRBD2. V gave up 5 bases and J gave up 6 bases; unmatched junction bases: 12. Germline CDR1 reads MNHEY; CDR2 reads SMNVEV (reference sequence). The CDR3 consists of 16 residues. The CDR3 here is CASSVTSGSPEDTQYF. CDR3 coding DNA: TGTGCCAGCAGTGTGACTAGCGGCTCCCCGGAGGATACGCAGTATTTT.

This clone showed up just a few times. This chain uses TRBV2 with TRBJ1-5; TRBD1 aligns across 9 bases. V was clipped by 8 bases and J by 5 bases; unmatched bases: 4. Germline V gene data show CDR1 as SNHLY and CDR2 as FYNNEI. The CDR3 contains 13 residues. The CDR3 sequence is CASGWTGDQPQHF. The CDR3 region has the DNA TGTGCCAGCGGCTGGACAGGGGATCAGCCCCAGCATTTT.

The rearrangement links TRBV3-1 (or the pseudogene TRBV3-2) to TRBJ1-1; D ambiguous. The CDR3 has 16 amino acids. In germline, CDR1 is LGHDT, CDR2 YNNKEL (reference sequence). Trimming cost V 3 bases and J 0 bases, with 14 bases left between them. DNA of the CDR3: TGTGCCAGCAGCCATCCTCGGGTCGGGATGAACACTGAAGCTTTCTTT. Amino acids: CASSHPRVGMNTEAFF.

The chain combines TRBV4-3 with TRBJ1-4; D is uncertain. The V gene's germline CDR1 is LGHNA and CDR2 YSLEER. Trimming shortened V by 0 bases and J by 8 bases, and 13 bases separated the two germline ends. The CDR3 is 15 residues long. CDR3 loop: CASSQDGLAREKLFF. The CDR3 bases are TGCGCCAGCAGCCAAGATGGCCTAGCAAGGGAAAAACTGTTTTTT.

The chain couples TRBV6-5 to TRBJ2-7; 10 nucleotides agree with TRBD1. Trimming removed 5 bases from V and 5 bases from J; junction bases left unmatched: 9. CDR3 length: 15 amino acids. Per germline, CDR1 MNHEY and CDR2 SVGAGI. The CDR3 nucleotides read TGTGCCAGCAGTAGCTCCGGGACAGGGGCTCACGAGCAGTACTTC. Encoded protein: CASSSSGTGAHEQYF.

This clone is a singleton in its sample. The sample holds other DNA sequences that translate to the same CDR3. This sequence joins TRBV7-9 and TRBJ1-2; 9 positions agree with TRBD1. The junction had 6 bases not matched to a gene; V was cut back by 5 bases and J by 8 bases. Germline CDR1 SEHNR, CDR2 FQNEAQ (reference sequence). This CDR3 spans 13 amino acids. The CDR3 DNA follows: TGTGCCAGCAGCCCAAGACAGGGGGGCGGCTACACCTTC. Translated, it gives CASSPRQGGGYTF.

V is TRBV19 and J is TRBJ1-5; D ambiguous. This CDR3 region has 12 residues. V was pared by 7 bases and J by 4 bases, with 8 bases between. Germline CDR1 reads LNHDA; CDR2 reads SQIVND (reference sequence). CDR3 sequence reads: CASNTGNQPQHF. In nucleotides, the CDR3 is TGTGCCAGTAATACCGGGAATCAGCCCCAGCATTTT.

The rearrangement links TRBV4-3 to TRBJ1-3; 10 nucleotides match TRBD1. V lost 4 bases to trimming and J lost 8 bases; unmatched junction nucleotides: 17. The germline CDR1 and CDR2 sequences are LGHNA and YSLEER. This CDR3 has 18 amino acids. In nucleotides, the CDR3 is TGCGCCAGCAGCCGAGAGACAGGGGGCCCTCGACGGGGATACACCATATATTTT. This sequence encodes CASSRETGGPRRGYTIYF.

The chain is built from TRBV7-9 and TRBJ2-2; maybe TRBD1 (5 bases). The CDR3 consists of 14 residues. Germline V CDR1 and CDR2: SEHNR, FQNEAQ (reference sequence). V dropped 2 bases and J dropped 1 base, with 5 bases sitting between them. CDR3: CASSLTGNTGELFF. The CDR3 nucleotides read TGTGCCAGCAGCTTAACAGGGAACACCGGGGAGCTGTTTTTT.

This clone was detected once. The chain is built from TRBV4-1 and TRBJ2-7, with 8 bases that match TRBD2. The CDR3 extends over 14 amino acids. The germline V gene encodes CDR1 MGHRA and CDR2 YSYEKL. Trimming at V came to 1 base and at J to 2 bases, leaving 1 base not matched to a gene. CDR3 in DNA: TGCGCCAGCAGCCAAGGCGGGGGGCCCTACGAGCAGTACTTC. It translates to CASSQGGGPYEQYF.

This clone was seen a few times. The V and J genes are TRBV27 and TRBJ2-7; D unclear. Trimming shortened V by 5 bases and J by 4 bases, and 12 bases separated the two germline ends. The CDR3 consists of 13 residues. Germline CDR1 is MNHEY and CDR2 is SMNVEV (reference sequence). Here the CDR3 reads CASSLERSYEQYF. Here the CDR3 DNA reads TGTGCCAGCAGTCTGGAGAGGAGTTACGAGCAGTACTTC.

V and J are TRBV7-6 and TRBJ2-7; tentatively, D is TRBD2 (6 bases). V was cut by 5 bases and J by 1 base, with 18 bases left in between. The germline gives CDR1 SGHVS, CDR2 FNYEAQ. CDR3 size: 16 residues. The CDR3, as DNA: TGTGCCAGCAGCCGGGCGGGACTCGACTCTTCCTACGAGCAGTACTTC. Protein: CASSRAGLDSSYEQYF.

This clone was seen a single time. The chain employs TRBV7-2 and TRBJ1-5; 7 positions match TRBD1. J gave up 5 bases and V 5 bases, and 6 bases lay outside the gene matches. CDR1 is SGHTA and CDR2 is FQGNSA in the germline V gene. This CDR3 has 14 residues. This CDR3 reads CASSRLDRDQPQHF. The CDR3 nucleotides are TGTGCCAGCAGCCGCCTAGACAGGGATCAGCCCCAGCATTTT.

The chain is built from TRBV27 and TRBJ1-2, with D uncertain. Germline-derived CDR1 and CDR2 are MNHEY and SMNVEV (reference sequence). The CDR3 is 15 amino acids. V was clipped by 3 bases and J by 0 bases, with 11 bases between them. The CDR3 DNA reads TGTGCCAGCAGTTTTAAGCCGATTCCTAACTATGGCTACACCTTC. Translated, it gives CASSFKPIPNYGYTF.

The V and J genes are TRBV28 and TRBJ2-7; 15 positions match TRBD2. CDR1 MDHEN and CDR2 SYDVKM come from the germline V gene. The V and J ends lost 6 bases and 5 bases, in that order; junction bases with no gene match: 8. The CDR3 consists of 16 residues. As DNA, the CDR3 is TGTGCCAGCAGGGAGGGGACTAGCGGGAGGATGCACGAGCAGTACTTC. As protein: CASREGTSGRMHEQYF.

V gene TRBV15 combines with J gene TRBJ2-1; 14 positions match TRBD2. This CDR3 contains 16 residues. CDR1 and CDR2 from the germline V gene are LNHNV and YYDKDF (reference sequence). V gave up 2 bases and J gave up 5 bases; unmatched junction bases: 2. The CDR3 nucleotides are TGTGCCACCAGCAGAACGACTAGCGGGAGGGACAATGAGCAGTTCTTC. It specifies CATSRTTSGRDNEQFF.